This entry features one TCR beta chain sequence. Sequenced by immunoSEQ multiplex PCR; TCRdb stores in-frame clones only, minus some. The data contain tens of thousands of clones, around nine tenths of them singletons. This record comes from a study of technical replicates of blood from a few donors. This CDR3 comprises 16 residues. CDR1 is MGHRA, CDR2 YSYEKL, per germline. Trimming stripped 0 bases from V and 1 base from J, with 12 bases between. This clonotype originated in a human donor in good health. Some clones in this sample may be carry-over from other donors' samples. Sequencing was done on a sample of PBMCs. This chain uses TRBV4-1 with TRBJ1-1; no clear D gene. The CDR3 loop reads CASSQDNSGRNTEAFF. The CDR3, as DNA: TGCGCCAGCAGCCAAGATAACAGCGGTAGGAACACTGAAGCTTTCTTT.